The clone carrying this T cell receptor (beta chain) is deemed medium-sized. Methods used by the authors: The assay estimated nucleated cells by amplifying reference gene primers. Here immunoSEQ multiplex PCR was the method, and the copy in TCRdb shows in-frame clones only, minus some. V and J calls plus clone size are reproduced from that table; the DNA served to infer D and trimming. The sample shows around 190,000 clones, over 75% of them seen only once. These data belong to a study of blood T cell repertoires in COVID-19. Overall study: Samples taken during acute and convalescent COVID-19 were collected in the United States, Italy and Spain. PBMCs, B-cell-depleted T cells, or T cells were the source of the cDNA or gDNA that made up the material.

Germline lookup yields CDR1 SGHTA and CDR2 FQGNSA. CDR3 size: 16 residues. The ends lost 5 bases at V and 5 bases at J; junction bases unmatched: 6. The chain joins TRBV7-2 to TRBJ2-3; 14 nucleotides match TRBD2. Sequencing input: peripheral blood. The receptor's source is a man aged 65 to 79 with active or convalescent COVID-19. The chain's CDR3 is CASSIGLAGGGDTQYF. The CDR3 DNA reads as TGTGCCAGCAGCATCGGACTAGCGGGAGGAGGAGATACGCAGTATTTT.